The clone carrying this T cell receptor beta chain appeared a single time. Researchers sorted participants into cohorts using their self-reported clinical history. This entry comes from a study of blood T cell repertoires in COVID-19. Study details: Sources were T cells, B-cell-depleted T cells, or PBMCs; the material itself was cDNA or gDNA.

CDR1 and CDR2 (germline): SNHLY, FYNNEI. Between the trimmed V and J ends, which lost 4 bases and 14 bases, there was a span of 11 bases. The CDR3 loop spans 10 amino acids. Under the authors' procedure: The authors estimated nucleated cell counts from reference gene primer amplification. The method was immunoSEQ multiplex PCR; TCRdb's version includes in-frame clones alone and lacks a portion of them. The V and J calls and clone size come from that table; D and trimming were worked out from the DNA. The repertoire holds about 280,000 clones, with 90% as singletons. The source of this sequence is a woman under 30 with acute COVID-19. The chain is built from TRBV2 and TRBJ1-1; no clear D. Sample: PBMCs or T cells enriched from blood (not recorded which). As DNA, the CDR3 is TGTGCCAGCAGTGTGGCCCAGTCGTTCTTT. It is translated as CASSVAQSFF.